The source of this TCR beta chain is a study of cytotoxic CD8 clonotypes in ibrutinib-treated CLL. V was clipped by 4 bases and J by 6 bases, with 18 bases between them. This CDR3 region has 15 residues. CDR1 is SGHRS and CDR2 is YFSETQ in the germline V gene. The data were produced by immunoSEQ multiplex PCR, yet TCRdb's version contains in-frame clones alone and is incomplete. The repertoire holds about 140,000 clones, with approximately 80% as singletons. The rearrangement links TRBV5-1 to TRBJ2-3; no clear D. Sequenced material: PBMCs, taken after 12 months of ibrutinib treatment. The TCR comes from a human donor with chronic lymphocytic leukemia. The CDR3 spells CASSQSPSTGDTQYF. CDR3 sequence (DNA): TGCGCCAGCAGCCAGAGTCCCTCGACCGGCGATACGCAGTATTTT.